This section outlines one T cell receptor (beta chain) sequence together with its context. Its antigen is not known. This CDR3 region has 16 residues. V lost 4 bases, J lost 0 bases, and 5 bases stayed unmatched. Per germline, CDR1 MNHEY and CDR2 SMNVEV (reference sequence). Researchers ran the PCR with 60 Vbeta and 13 Jbeta primers. Libraries were prepared by immunoSEQ multiplex PCR; TCRdb keeps only in-frame clonotypes and omits some of them. The sample includes under 150,000 clones, about four fifths seen only once; the top ten take over 2.5%. This sample is part of a study of cytomegalovirus exposure and HLA in healthy donors. Across the whole study: Of some 360 genotyped donors, roughly 86% clustered with self-reported Caucasian donors.

Study results and limitations: Many donors carried some public TCRs, although rarity characterized most TCR sequences.

Participants comprised healthy donors of bone marrow. The chain couples TRBV27 to TRBJ1-1, with 10 positions matching TRBD1. Sequenced sample: PBMCs. This clonotype was obtained from a male donor in good health and CMV-seronegative. For the CDR3, the DNA is TGTGCCAGCAGTTCTCGACAGGGGGCTATGAACACTGAAGCTTTCTTT. It translates to CASSSRQGAMNTEAFF.